A selection of T cell receptor beta chains follows, all from one sample in a study of blood T cell repertoires in COVID-19. Repertoires were generated with immunoSEQ multiplex PCR, while TCRdb's copy carries only in-frame clones and drops some. The sample contains 80,000 to 100,000 clones, around 84% of which appear only once. The sequenced sample consisted of peripheral blood. The receptors here all came from a woman in her sixties in a cohort sampled during active or convalescent COVID-19. The CDR3 runs from the conserved cysteine through the conserved F or W. D genes are given only for firm matches. Clone size is shown for a subset of rows, as once, few, many or a class of expanded clone.

d_call j_call clone_size v_call cdr3_aa cdr3_nt
TRBD2 TRBJ2-2 - TRBV27 CASRPTGLTNTGELFF TGTGCCAGCAGACCTACGGGACTAACGAACACCGGGGAGCTGTTTTTT
- TRBJ1-1 - TRBV15 CATSRVGRDTEAFF TGTGCCACCAGCAGAGTTGGCAGGGACACTGAAGCTTTCTTT
- TRBJ1-1 - TRBV5-4 CASSLFGARPNTEAFF TGTGCCAGCAGCCTCTTTGGGGCTAGACCCAACACTGAAGCTTTCTTT
TRBD2 TRBJ2-5 - TRBV5-1 CASSLAGQGGGETQYF TGCGCCAGCAGCCTAGCGGGTCAAGGCGGAGGAGAGACCCAGTACTTC
TRBD2 TRBJ2-3 - TRBV27 CASSLAGGPNTQYF TGTGCCAGCAGTTTAGCGGGAGGGCCAAATACGCAGTATTTT
- TRBJ2-5 - TRBV3-1/TRBV3-2 CASSQGGGHETQYF TGTGCCAGCAGCCAAGGGGGGGGGCATGAGACCCAGTACTTC
TRBD1 TRBJ1-5 once TRBV28 CASRGQGGNQPQHF TGTGCCAGCAGAGGACAGGGCGGCAATCAGCCCCAGCATTTT
TRBD1 TRBJ1-1 - TRBV7-2 CASSLVAGGVKTEAFF TGTGCCAGCAGCTTAGTGGCAGGGGGCGTAAAAACTGAAGCTTTCTTT
- TRBJ1-3 - TRBV5-5 CASSLGSSGNTIYF TGTGCCAGCAGCTTGGGGAGCTCTGGAAACACCATATATTTT
TRBD2 TRBJ2-5 - TRBV5-4 CASSLTSGSPTQYF TGTGCCAGCAGTTTGACTAGCGGGAGCCCGACCCAGTACTTC
TRBD2 TRBJ2-1 - TRBV5-1 CASGTSGSDEQFF TGCGCCAGCGGTACTAGCGGGAGCGATGAGCAGTTCTTC
TRBD1 TRBJ2-7 - TRBV2 CASSRQGAGGDEQYF TGTGCCAGCAGCCGACAGGGGGCAGGGGGGGACGAGCAGTACTTC
TRBD2 TRBJ2-1 - TRBV6-1 CASSELAGGNEQFF TGTGCCAGCAGTGAACTAGCGGGGGGGAATGAGCAGTTCTTC
- TRBJ1-5 - TRBV19 CASSILIGQPQHF TGTGCCAGTAGTATCCTTATCGGTCAGCCCCAGCATTTT
- TRBJ2-2 few TRBV9 CASSPWGAGELFF TGTGCCAGCAGCCCTTGGGGGGCCGGGGAGCTGTTTTTT
TRBD2 TRBJ2-5 - TRBV5-1 CASSLAPGGVTVTQYF TGCGCCAGCAGCTTGGCCCCGGGGGGTGTCACTGTGACCCAGTACTTC
- TRBJ1-3 once TRBV11-2 CASSLWTPSGNTIYF TGTGCCAGCAGCTTATGGACTCCCTCTGGAAACACCATATATTTT
TRBD2 TRBJ2-7 - TRBV9 CASSEGLAGPLYEQYF TGTGCCAGCAGCGAGGGACTAGCGGGCCCCCTCTACGAGCAGTACTTC
TRBD2 TRBJ2-1 - TRBV2 CASSDGLAGEFF TGTGCCAGCAGTGATGGACTAGCGGGAGAGTTCTTC
- TRBJ2-6 few TRBV19 CASSPRTASGANVLTF TGTGCCAGTAGTCCGCGGACAGCCTCTGGGGCCAACGTCCTGACTTTC
TRBD1 TRBJ1-5 - TRBV5-1 CASSAIGDRNQPQHF TGCGCCAGCAGCGCCATCGGGGACAGAAATCAGCCCCAGCATTTT
- TRBJ1-6 - TRBV19 CASSPQGRDSPLHF TGTGCCAGTAGTCCACAGGGAAGGGATTCACCCCTCCACTTT
TRBD2 TRBJ2-1 - TRBV24-1 CATSDWGLAVQFF TGTGCCACCAGTGATTGGGGACTAGCGGTGCAGTTCTTC